This T cell receptor (beta chain) stems from a study of T cells in Graves' hyperthyroidism and ophthalmopathy. Across the whole study: Peripheral blood sampling occurred at initial diagnosis, before any treatment. Findings and limits, study-wide: A 13 V-J model separated ophthalmopathy from stable hyperthyroidism. Blood shared most expanded thyroid clonotypes above 0.001.

Amplified TCR beta CDR3 regions came from RNA transcripts. Primed by the HTBI set, a first-round RT-PCR was run on the TCR CDR3. TCRdb itself ran the multiplex PCR reads through MiXCR, one entry per CDR3 protein. The sample records 500,000 to 600,000 distinct CDR3 sequences, approximately 15% being singletons. CDR3 length: 13 amino acids. The germline V and J ends were trimmed by 6 bases and 0 bases, with 12 bases remaining between them. Germline V CDR1 and CDR2: DFQATT, SNEGSKA (reference sequence). This clonotype has a count of ten or more. Its antigen is unidentified. V is TRBV20-1 and J is TRBJ2-7; tentatively, D is TRBD1 (5 bases). The sequenced material came from blood. The receptor was isolated from a woman under 30 with Graves' hyperthyroidism. Here the CDR3 reads CSARAGYSYEQYF. The CDR3 DNA sequence: TGCAGTGCCAGGGCAGGATACTCCTACGAGCAGTACTTC.